These T cell receptor beta chains were read from a single sample in a study of metastatic and nonmetastatic thyroid tumors. TCRdb re-analyzed the PCR reads through MiXCR. This table holds 7,000 to 9,500 clones, about 15% found once. Sequencing was carried out using blood. Receptors were obtained from a female donor with papillary thyroid cancer or a benign thyroid nodule (not recorded which). Some clones in this sample may be carry-over from other donors' samples. Each CDR3 is given with its conserved first and last residue. D genes are given only for firm matches. Not every row has a clone size; where given, it reads once, few, many or a size class.

clone size	V gene	D gene	J gene	CDR3 DNA	CDR3 protein
few	TRBV6-2/TRBV6-3	TRBD1	TRBJ1-2	TGTGCCAGCAGACAGGGGAACTATGGCTACACCTTC	CASRQGNYGYTF
medium-sized	TRBV6-1	-	TRBJ1-6	TGTGCCAGCAGGGATGAGGAGGGCCCCTATAATTCACCCCTCCACTTT	CASRDEEGPYNSPLHF
few	TRBV27	-	TRBJ2-3	TGTGCCAGCAGTTTATCGCGGAGCCCGCAGTATTTT	CASSLSRSPQYF
many	TRBV7-9	TRBD1	TRBJ2-7	TGTGCCAGCAGCGGGGGACAGGGGAATTTGCGTGAGCAGTACTTC	CASSGGQGNLREQYF
many	TRBV7-7	TRBD2	TRBJ2-3	TGTGCCAGCAGCCCAGGACTAGCGGGAGGGCCAGATACGCAGTATTTT	CASSPGLAGGPDTQYF
many	TRBV7-6	TRBD2	TRBJ2-2	TGTGCCAGCAGCTTAGAAGCGGGGGGCACCGGGGAGCTGTTTTTT	CASSLEAGGTGELFF
medium-sized	TRBV6-2/TRBV6-3	-	TRBJ2-3	TGTGCCAGCAGTTTTTCTCCCGGTACGCAGTATTTT	CASSFSPGTQYF
-	TRBV6-1	TRBD2	TRBJ2-5	TGTGCCAGCAGTCAACGACTAGCGGGACCGCAAGAGACCCAGTACTTC	CASSQRLAGPQETQYF
-	TRBV20-1	-	TRBJ2-1	TGCAGTGCTGGACCGAGGACTATCTCCTACAATGAGCAGTTCTTC	CSAGPRTISYNEQFF
many	TRBV4-3	TRBD2	TRBJ2-3	TGCGCCAGCAGCCACGAGACTAGCGGCACCACAGATACGCAGTATTTT	CASSHETSGTTDTQYF
medium-sized	TRBV29-1	TRBD1	TRBJ2-7	TGCAGCGTTGAAGCGGGACAGGGATACTACGAGCAGTACTTC	CSVEAGQGYYEQYF
-	TRBV20-1	TRBD1	TRBJ1-6	TGCAGTGCATATACAGGGGGCGCGCCCTCACCCCTCCACTTT	CSAYTGGAPSPLHF
many	TRBV9	-	TRBJ2-5	TGTGCCAGCAGCGTAGGCAAGTTTGAGACCCAGTACTTC	CASSVGKFETQYF
many	TRBV29-1	-	TRBJ1-4	TGCAGCGTTGGGGGGGTTAATGAAAAACTGTTTTTT	CSVGGVNEKLFF
few	TRBV6-2/TRBV6-3	-	TRBJ2-7	TGTGCCAGTAAAAATGAGTTGCGGTCCTACGAGCAGTACTTC	CASKNELRSYEQYF
medium-sized	TRBV6-4	-	TRBJ2-2	TGTGCCAGCAGTGACGGGGACTGGGGCACCGGGGAGCTGTTTTTT	CASSDGDWGTGELFF
many	TRBV10-2	TRBD1	TRBJ1-5	TGCGCCAGCAGTGAGGGACAGGCTCCCCAGCATTTT	CASSEGQAPQHF
-	TRBV15	TRBD2	TRBJ2-7	TGTGCCACCGGGCGACTAGCGGGGGGGCACGAGCAGTACTTC	CATGRLAGGHEQYF
-	TRBV7-6	-	TRBJ2-1	TGTGCCAGCAGCTTAGGGAGGTTGGATGAGCAGTTCTTC	CASSLGRLDEQFF
medium-sized	TRBV24-1	TRBD1	TRBJ1-2	TGTGCCACCAGTGATTTCGGACAGGGGTATGGGGGCTACACCTTC	CATSDFGQGYGGYTF
medium-sized	TRBV11-1	TRBD2	TRBJ2-2	TGTGCCAGCATGGCCGGGACTAGCGGGAATGTGGGGGAGCTGTTTTTT	CASMAGTSGNVGELFF
medium-sized	TRBV6-1	TRBD2	TRBJ2-2	TGTGCCAGCAATGTCCTAGCGGGGGCCGGGGAGCTGTTTTTT	CASNVLAGAGELFF
medium-sized	TRBV2	-	TRBJ2-2	TGTGCCGGGGCCCTGGGGGGCAGCAACACCGGGGAGCTGTTTTTT	CAGALGGSNTGELFF
-	TRBV6-2/TRBV6-3	TRBD2	TRBJ2-7	TGTGCCAGCAACCCGCGTCTAGCGGGAGATCGGCAGTACTTC	CASNPRLAGDRQYF
many	TRBV9	-	TRBJ2-1	TGTGCCAGCAGCGTAGGGTATGAGCAGTTCTTC	CASSVGYEQFF
-	TRBV24-1	-	TRBJ2-3	TGTGCCACCAGTTCTTGGACAGATCGTTCAGATACGCAGTATTTT	CATSSWTDRSDTQYF
medium-sized	TRBV6-2/TRBV6-3	-	TRBJ2-5	TGTGCCAGCACCTCCGGTGGGGGTTGGGAGACCCAGTACTTC	CASTSGGGWETQYF
-	TRBV2	TRBD1	TRBJ2-7	TGTGCCAGCTCACCGGGACAGGGGATCAACGAGCAGTACTTC	CASSPGQGINEQYF
medium-sized	TRBV6-1	TRBD2	TRBJ2-7	TGTGCCAGCAGGGGGGGGGGAAGGAGCTCCTACGAGCAGTACTTC	CASRGGGRSSYEQYF
many	TRBV7-9	-	TRBJ2-3	TGTGCCAGCAGCTTATTAGGGACTAGCACAGATACGCAGTATTTT	CASSLLGTSTDTQYF